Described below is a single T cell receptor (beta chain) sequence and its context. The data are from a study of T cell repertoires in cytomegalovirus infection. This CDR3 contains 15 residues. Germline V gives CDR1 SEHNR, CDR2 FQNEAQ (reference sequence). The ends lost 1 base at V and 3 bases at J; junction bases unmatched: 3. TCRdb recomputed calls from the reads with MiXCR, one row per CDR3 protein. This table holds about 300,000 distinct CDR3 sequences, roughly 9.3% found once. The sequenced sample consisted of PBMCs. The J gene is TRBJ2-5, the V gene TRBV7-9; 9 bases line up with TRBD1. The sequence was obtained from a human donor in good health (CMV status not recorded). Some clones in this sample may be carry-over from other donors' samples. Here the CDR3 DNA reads TGTGCCAGCAGCTTAGACAGGGGGCTCAAAGAGACCCAGTACTTC. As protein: CASSLDRGLKETQYF.